This entry describes one TCR beta chain. This clone's antigen is unknown. Base qualities are not recorded, but no much larger clone differs from it by a single base. These data belong to a study of esophageal squamous cell carcinoma under preoperative chemotherapy (dated by TCRdb to the late 2010s). Broadly, across the study: Both tumor-infiltrating lymphocytes and peripheral blood T cells had their TCR repertoires profiled in the study. The study examined the effect of paclitaxel-nedaplatin chemotherapy on T-cell receptor repertoires in patients with esophageal squamous cell carcinoma. The cohort comprised five patients with primary esophageal squamous cell carcinoma. Repertoires were compared between samples taken before and after paclitaxel-nedaplatin therapy. What the work shows at the level of the full study, not this receptor alone: The analysis included only a few patients with esophageal squamous cell carcinoma, making the cohort small. Tumor-infiltrating lymphocytes after treatment appeared to come partly from peripheral T cells migrating into the tumor, rather than solely from local clonal changes. Immediate and substantial changes in clonotype frequency were induced by paclitaxel-nedaplatin therapy, and contraction rather than amplification was more likely to be observed among abundant clones. After chemotherapy, TCR diversity rose significantly in peripheral T cells, but this increase was not seen in tumor-infiltrating lymphocytes.

Libraries were made using PCR. Instrument on record: HiSeq X Ten. High-throughput sequencing was used to characterize TCR repertoires. TCRdb cleaned the public reads at Q25 with fastp, built clones with MiXCR and kept in-frame beta chains. Rows are combined by CDR3 protein, so each entry shows the most common genes and DNA. In this sample the table shows about 30,000 distinct CDR3 sequences, roughly 50% of which occur a single time. The ten biggest clones cover approximately 12% of the sample. Read against the paper, the sample's time point label means: before preoperative PTX-NDP chemotherapy. Paclitaxel-nedaplatin was administered to patients as preoperative chemotherapy before surgery. The clonotype comes from a human donor with esophageal squamous cell carcinoma. The donor label of this sample is uncertain. This specimen was taken from a patient given preoperative chemotherapy.

The CDR3 in this case is CASSSRQGFTGELFF. At the DNA level, the sequence is TGTGCCAGCTCATCTAGACAGGGTTTCACCGGGGAGCTGTTTTTT. This receptor chain uses TRBV18 and TRBJ2-2; TRBD1 fits 7 bases in the junction. Its CDR3 holds 15 amino acids, cysteine through phenylalanine. The kept DNA is CDR3 alone, 45 bases in frame from the first base. The germline V gene yields KGHSH for CDR1 and LQKENI for CDR2. V loses 5 bases at its end and J loses 4 bases; junction bases beyond the gene matches: 7.